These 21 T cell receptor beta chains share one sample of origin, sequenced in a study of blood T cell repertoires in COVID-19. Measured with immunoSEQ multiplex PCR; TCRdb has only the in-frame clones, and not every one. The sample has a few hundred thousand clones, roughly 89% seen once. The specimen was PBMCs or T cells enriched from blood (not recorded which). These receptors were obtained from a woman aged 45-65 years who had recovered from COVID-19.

In nucleotides, the CDR3 is TGTGCCTGGAACCGGGACAGACCCTACGAGCAGTACTTC. Its protein is CAWNRDRPYEQYF. The chain has TRBV30 and TRBJ2-7; 7 nucleotides align to TRBD1. The germline V gene encodes CDR1 GTSNPN and CDR2 SVGIG (reference sequence). Unmatched junction bases numbered 5, after V lost 4 bases and J lost 2 bases. The CDR3 has 13 amino acids. The full variable domain, rest sourced from reference TRBV30 and TRBJ2-7, is SQTIHQWPATLVQPVGSPLSLECTVEGTSNPNLYWYRQAAGRGLQLLFYSVGIGQISSEVPQNLSASRPQDRQFILSSKKLLLSDSGFYLCAWNRDRPYEQYFGPGTRLTVT.

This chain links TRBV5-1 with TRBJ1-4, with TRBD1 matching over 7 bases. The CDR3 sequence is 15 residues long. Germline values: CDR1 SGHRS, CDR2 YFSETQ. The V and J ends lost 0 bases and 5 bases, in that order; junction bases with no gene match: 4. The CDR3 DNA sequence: TGCGCCAGCAGCTTGGTGTCAGGGGGGAATGAAAAACTGTTTTTT. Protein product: CASSLVSGGNEKLFF.

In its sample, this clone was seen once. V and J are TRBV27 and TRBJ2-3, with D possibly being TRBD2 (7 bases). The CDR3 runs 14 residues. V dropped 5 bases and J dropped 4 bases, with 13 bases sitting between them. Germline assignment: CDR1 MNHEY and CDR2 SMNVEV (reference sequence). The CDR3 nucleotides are TGTGCCAGCAGTAGGGGGGGTGGTTCAGATACGCAGTATTTT. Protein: CASSRGGGSDTQYF.

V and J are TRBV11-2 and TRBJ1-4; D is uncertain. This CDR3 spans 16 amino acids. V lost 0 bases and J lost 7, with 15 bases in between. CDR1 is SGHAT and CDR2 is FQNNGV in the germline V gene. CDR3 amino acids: CASSLDPAAMGEKLFF. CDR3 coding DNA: TGTGCCAGCAGCTTAGATCCCGCGGCAATGGGTGAAAAACTGTTTTTT.

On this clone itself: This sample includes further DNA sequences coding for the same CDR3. CDR3 sequence reads: CASSYSRGRSYTF. The CDR3 DNA reads as TGTGCCAGCAGTTACTCAAGGGGTCGGAGCTACACCTTC. V and J are TRBV6-5 and TRBJ1-2, with D perhaps TRBD1 (5 bases). Germline V CDR1 and CDR2: MNHEY, SVGAGI. There are 13 residues in the CDR3. V was cut by 0 bases and J by 9 bases, with 11 bases left in between.

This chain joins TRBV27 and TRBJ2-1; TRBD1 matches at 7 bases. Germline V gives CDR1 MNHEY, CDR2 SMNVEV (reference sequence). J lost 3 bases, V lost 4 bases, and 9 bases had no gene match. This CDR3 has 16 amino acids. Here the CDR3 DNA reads TGTGCCAGCAGTTCTCACAGGGGCCTCTACTACAATGAGCAGTTCTTC. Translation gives CASSSHRGLYYNEQFF.

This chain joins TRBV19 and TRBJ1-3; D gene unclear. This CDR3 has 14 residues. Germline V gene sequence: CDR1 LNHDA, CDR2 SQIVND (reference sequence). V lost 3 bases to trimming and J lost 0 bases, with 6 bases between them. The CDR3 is CASSMGHSGNTIYF. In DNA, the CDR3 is TGTGCCAGTAGTATGGGCCACTCTGGAAACACCATATATTTT.

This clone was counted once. In DNA form, the CDR3 reads TGTGCCAGCAGCTCCCAGCGAGTTCCTCCCGGGATCTCTGGAAACACCATATATTTT. This codes for CASSSQRVPPGISGNTIYF. The genes are TRBV7-8 and TRBJ1-3; D uncertain. V dropped 4 bases and J dropped 0 bases, with 22 bases sitting between them. The germline V gene has CDR1 SGHVS and CDR2 FQNEAQ. This CDR3 has 19 amino acids.

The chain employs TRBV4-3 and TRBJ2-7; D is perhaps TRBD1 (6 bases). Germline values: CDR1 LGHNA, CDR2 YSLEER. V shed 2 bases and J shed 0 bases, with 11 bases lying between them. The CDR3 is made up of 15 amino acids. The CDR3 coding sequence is TGCGCCAGCAGCCAAAGTCCGGACAGCTCCTACGAGCAGTACTTC. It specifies CASSQSPDSSYEQYF.

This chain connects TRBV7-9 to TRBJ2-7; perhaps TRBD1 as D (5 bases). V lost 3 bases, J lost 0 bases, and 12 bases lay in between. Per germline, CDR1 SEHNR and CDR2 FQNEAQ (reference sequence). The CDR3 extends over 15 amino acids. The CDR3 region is CASSFIGANSYEQYF. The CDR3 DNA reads TGTGCCAGCAGCTTTATTGGGGCGAACTCCTACGAGCAGTACTTC.

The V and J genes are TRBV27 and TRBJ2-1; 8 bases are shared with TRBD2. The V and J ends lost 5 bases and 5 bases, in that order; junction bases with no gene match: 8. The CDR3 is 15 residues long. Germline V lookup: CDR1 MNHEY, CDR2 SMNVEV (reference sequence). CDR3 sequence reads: CASSPGLAQNNEQFF. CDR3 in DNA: TGTGCCAGCAGTCCAGGACTAGCCCAGAACAATGAGCAGTTCTTC.

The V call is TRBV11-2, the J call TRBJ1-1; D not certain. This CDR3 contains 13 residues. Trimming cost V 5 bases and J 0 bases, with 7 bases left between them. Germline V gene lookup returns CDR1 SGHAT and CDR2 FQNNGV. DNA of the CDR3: TGTGCCAGCAGCCGGGGATTGAACACTGAAGCTTTCTTT. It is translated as CASSRGLNTEAFF.

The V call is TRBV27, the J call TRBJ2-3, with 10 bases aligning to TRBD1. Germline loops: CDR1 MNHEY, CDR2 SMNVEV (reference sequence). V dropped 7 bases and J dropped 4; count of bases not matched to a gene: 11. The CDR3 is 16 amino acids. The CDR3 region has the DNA TGTGCCAGCAAACCGGGACAGGGGATTCCCGCAGATACGCAGTATTTT. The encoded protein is CASKPGQGIPADTQYF.

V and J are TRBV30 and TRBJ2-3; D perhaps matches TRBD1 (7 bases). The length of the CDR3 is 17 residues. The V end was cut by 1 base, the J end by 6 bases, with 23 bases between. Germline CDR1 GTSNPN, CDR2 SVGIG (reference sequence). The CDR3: CAWSGDREEGGFDTQYF. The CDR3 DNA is TGTGCCTGGAGTGGGGATAGGGAGGAAGGGGGCTTTGATACGCAGTATTTT.

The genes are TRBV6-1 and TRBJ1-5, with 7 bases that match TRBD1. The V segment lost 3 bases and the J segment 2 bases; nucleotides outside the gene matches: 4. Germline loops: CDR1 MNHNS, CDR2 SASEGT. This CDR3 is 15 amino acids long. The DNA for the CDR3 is TGTGCCAGCAGTGACCCCGGACAGGGCAATCAGCCCCAGCATTTT. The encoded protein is CASSDPGQGNQPQHF.

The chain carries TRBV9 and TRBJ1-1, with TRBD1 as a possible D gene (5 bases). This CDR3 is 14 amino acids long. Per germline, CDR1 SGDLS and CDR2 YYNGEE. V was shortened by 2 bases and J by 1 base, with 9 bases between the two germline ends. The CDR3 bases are TGTGCCAGCAGCGTGGGGCAGACGAACACTGAAGCTTTCTTT. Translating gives CASSVGQTNTEAFF.

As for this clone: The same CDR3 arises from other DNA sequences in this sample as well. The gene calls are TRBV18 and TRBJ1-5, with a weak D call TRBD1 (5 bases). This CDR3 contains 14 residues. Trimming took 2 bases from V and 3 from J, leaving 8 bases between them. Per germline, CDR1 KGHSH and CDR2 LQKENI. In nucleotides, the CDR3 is TGTGCCAGCTCACCATTAGGGGTCAATCAGCCCCAGCATTTT. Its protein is CASSPLGVNQPQHF.

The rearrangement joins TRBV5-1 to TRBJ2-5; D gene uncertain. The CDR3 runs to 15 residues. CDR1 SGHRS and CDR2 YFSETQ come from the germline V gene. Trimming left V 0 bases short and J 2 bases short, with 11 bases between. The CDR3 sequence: CASSLVAAIQETQYF. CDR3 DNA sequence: TGCGCCAGCAGCTTGGTTGCAGCGATTCAAGAGACCCAGTACTTC.

CDR3 DNA: TGCGCCAGCAGCCAAGAGTTCAGGGCCAACACCGGGGAGCTGTTTTTT. This gives the protein CASSQEFRANTGELFF. The genes are TRBV4-3 and TRBJ2-2; D possibly corresponds to TRBD1 (5 bases). V was cut by 0 bases and J by 2 bases, with 10 bases left in between. This CDR3 region has 16 residues. The germline V gene encodes CDR1 LGHNA and CDR2 YSLEER.

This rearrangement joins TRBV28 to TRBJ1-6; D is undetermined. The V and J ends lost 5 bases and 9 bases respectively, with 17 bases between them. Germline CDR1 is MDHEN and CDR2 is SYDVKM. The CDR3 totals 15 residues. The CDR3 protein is CASSPWSRGASPLHF. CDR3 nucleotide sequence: TGTGCCAGCAGTCCCTGGTCTCGGGGAGCTTCACCCCTCCACTTT.

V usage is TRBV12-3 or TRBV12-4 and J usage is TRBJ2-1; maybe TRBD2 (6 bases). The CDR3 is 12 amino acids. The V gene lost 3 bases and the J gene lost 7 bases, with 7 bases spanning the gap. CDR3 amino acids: CASSFGGNEQFF. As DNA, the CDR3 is TGTGCCAGCAGTTTTGGAGGGAATGAGCAGTTCTTC.